This T cell receptor beta chain was sequenced for a study of cytomegalovirus exposure and HLA in healthy donors. In the case of this clone: What it recognizes is unknown. A read error may produce the germline difference seen at one junction end.

Unrecorded immune exposures were likely, despite nominal health at sampling. The study ran its PCR with 60 Vbeta and 13 Jbeta primers. The table came from immunoSEQ multiplex PCR; TCRdb's copy has only in-frame clones and leaves some out. The table includes more than 150,000 clones, over 75% detected once. This CDR3 is built from 15 residues. CDR1 is SEHNR and CDR2 is FQNEAQ in the germline V gene (reference sequence). Broader study findings: The study flagged around 150 TCR beta chains as cytomegalovirus-associated. V- and J-gene trimming of TCR beta was linked (in a later analysis) to a missense DCLRE1C variant. With further analysis later on, most CMV-associated TCR beta chains appeared HLA-restricted.

The genes are TRBV7-9 and TRBJ1-2; weak D call: TRBD1 (6 bases). The clonotype originates from a woman between 45 and 60 years old in good health and CMV-seropositive. Sequencing input: PBMCs. CDR3 sequence: CSSSPTGKRVNGYTF. CDR3 nucleotides: TGTTCCAGCAGCCCAACAGGGAAAAGGGTCAATGGCTACACCTTC.